Listed here is a single T cell receptor beta chain. The sample comes from a study of T cell changes during pregnancy in multiple sclerosis. Germline CDR1 MGHRA, CDR2 YSYEKL. The V gene end was trimmed by 0 bases and the J gene end by 2 bases; junction bases not matched to a gene: 7. The CDR3 is made up of 16 amino acids. Sequenced by immunoSEQ multiplex PCR; TCRdb stores in-frame clones only, minus some. Of around 60,000 clones listed, 88% were seen once; the top ten hold over 1.5%. The source of this sequence is a female donor with multiple sclerosis, enrolled in a pregnancy study. Material: peripheral blood, obtained in the first trimester of pregnancy. The V gene is TRBV4-1, the J gene TRBJ2-7; 7 nucleotides line up with TRBD2. The DNA for the CDR3 is TGCGCCAGCAGCCAAGATTGGGCGGGAGCAGCCTACGAGCAGTACTTC. The encoded protein is CASSQDWAGAAYEQYF.